The 28 T cell receptor beta chains listed next were all sequenced from one sample in a study of blood T cell repertoires in COVID-19. Profiling relied on immunoSEQ multiplex PCR, and the TCRdb table lists in-frame clones only, not all of them. The data contain nearly 55,000 clones, roughly nine tenths of them singletons. The sample was peripheral blood. These receptors all stem from a woman aged 60 to 75 with active or convalescent COVID-19.

The chain joins TRBV10-3 to TRBJ1-4; possible D gene TRBD1, 6 bases. V was cut by 0 bases and J by 8 bases, with 10 bases left in between. Germline CDR1 ENHRY, CDR2 SYGVKD. This CDR3 spans 14 amino acids. The CDR3 is CAISESGAVEKLFF. In DNA form, the CDR3 reads TGTGCCATCAGTGAGTCGGGGGCAGTGGAAAAACTGTTTTTT.

This chain connects TRBV29-1 to TRBJ2-7; D ambiguous. Per the germline V gene, CDR1 is SQVTM and CDR2 is ANQGSEA. The CDR3 runs to 12 residues. Trimming shortened V by 6 bases and J by 0 bases, and 9 bases separated the two germline ends. The CDR3 DNA reads as TGCAGCGTGTCAGCTAGCTCCTACGAGCAGTACTTC. Translation: CSVSASSYEQYF.

The rearrangement uses TRBV9 and TRBJ2-3; no clear D. The CDR3 is 13 residues long. Trimming shortened V by 0 bases and J by 2 bases, and 4 bases separated the two germline ends. CDR1 is SGDLS and CDR2 is YYNGEE in the germline V gene. The CDR3 coding sequence is TGTGCCAGCAGCGTAGACTCCACAGATACGCAGTATTTT. Translated: CASSVDSTDTQYF.

The chain combines TRBV15 with TRBJ1-1; 7 positions match TRBD1. The CDR3 has 14 residues. Germline V gene sequence: CDR1 LNHNV, CDR2 YYDKDF (reference sequence). J was trimmed by 6 bases and V by 1 base; bases with no gene match: 5. Here the CDR3 reads CATSRGNRGPEAFF. Written as DNA, the CDR3 is TGTGCCACCAGCAGAGGAAACAGGGGCCCTGAAGCTTTCTTT. Combining the CDR3 with reference TRBV15 and TRBJ1-1 gives the whole variable domain DAMVIQNPRYQVTQFGKPVTLSCSQTLNHNVMYWYQQKSSQAPKLLFHYYDKDFNNEADTPDNFQSRRPNTSFCFLDIRSPGLGDTAMYLCATSRGNRGPEAFFGQGTRLTVV.

The chain joins TRBV28 to TRBJ2-1, with 8 bases matching TRBD2. The germline gives CDR1 MDHEN, CDR2 SYDVKM. Unmatched junction bases numbered 12, after V lost 7 bases and J lost 4 bases. This CDR3 is built from 16 residues. Here the CDR3 DNA reads TGTGCCAGCATTCCATTGTTAGCGGGACAATACAATGAGCAGTTCTTC. Amino acid sequence: CASIPLLAGQYNEQFF.

V and J are TRBV3-1 (or the pseudogene TRBV3-2) and TRBJ2-7; a weak D match, TRBD1 (7 bases). V was clipped by 0 bases and J by 5 bases, with 11 bases between them. Per germline, CDR1 LGHDT and CDR2 YNNKEL (reference sequence). This CDR3 has 14 residues. The chain's CDR3 is CASSQDPRGDEQYF. DNA of the CDR3: TGTGCCAGCAGCCAAGATCCCAGGGGGGACGAGCAGTACTTC.

The rearrangement joins TRBV7-2 to TRBJ2-1; TRBD2 might be the D (6 bases). Germline V lookup: CDR1 SGHTA, CDR2 FQGNSA. This CDR3 has 17 amino acids. Trimming stripped 1 base from V and 4 bases from J, with 17 bases between. CDR3 DNA: TGTGCCAGCAGCTTAGTGGTGGGAGGCACCTTTTACAATGAGCAGTTCTTC. Translating it yields CASSLVVGGTFYNEQFF.

This clone has a handful of counts. V usage is TRBV19 and J usage is TRBJ1-5, with 7 bases fitting TRBD1. The CDR3 runs 16 residues. The V gene's germline CDR1 is LNHDA and CDR2 SQIVND (reference sequence). The V and J ends lost 5 bases and 0 bases, in that order; junction bases with no gene match: 7. The chain's CDR3 is CASSLRDSYSNQPQHF. The CDR3 nucleotides are TGTGCCAGTAGTCTACGGGACAGTTATAGCAATCAGCCCCAGCATTTT.

The chain uses TRBV5-6 and TRBJ1-5; D gene ambiguous. Trimming shortened V by 2 bases and J by 2 bases, and 11 bases separated the two germline ends. The CDR3 runs to 15 residues. The germline V gene encodes CDR1 SGHDT and CDR2 YYEEEE. The chain's CDR3 is CASSFGLRGNQPQHF. DNA for the CDR3: TGTGCCAGCAGCTTCGGGTTGAGGGGCAATCAGCCCCAGCATTTT.

This sequence joins TRBV15 and TRBJ1-1, with TRBD1 matching over 8 bases. The CDR3 is 14 residues long. V lost 1 base and J lost 11; bases outside the gene matches: 9. The V gene's germline CDR1 is LNHNV and CDR2 YYDKDF (reference sequence). In DNA, the CDR3 is TGTGCCACCAGCAGAGCCCTGGACAGGGCGAGGGCTTTCTTT. It codes for CATSRALDRARAFF.

The chain employs TRBV27 and TRBJ2-5, with 8 positions matching TRBD1. This CDR3 contains 14 residues. Trimming removed 2 bases from V and 5 bases from J; junction bases left unmatched: 4. Germline V gene lookup returns CDR1 MNHEY and CDR2 SMNVEV (reference sequence). The CDR3 sequence is CASSLTTGAETQYF. In nucleotides, the CDR3 is TGTGCCAGCAGTTTAACGACAGGGGCCGAGACCCAGTACTTC.

This rearrangement joins TRBV28 to TRBJ2-5, with D possibly TRBD1 on 6 matching bases. The CDR3 has 16 amino acids. CDR1 and CDR2 from the germline V gene are MDHEN and SYDVKM. V was pared by 6 bases and J by 3 bases, with 20 bases between. For the CDR3, the DNA is TGTGCCAGCAGCCCTATTAACAGGGAAAGGGAAGAGACCCAGTACTTC. It codes for CASSPINREREETQYF.

The J gene is TRBJ2-5, the V gene TRBV6-5, with a weak D call TRBD2 (6 bases). Trimming took off 2 bases at V and 5 bases at J, with 12 bases between the two ends. The germline V gene has CDR1 MNHEY and CDR2 SVGAGI. The CDR3 extends over 14 amino acids. The DNA of the CDR3 is TGTGCCAGCAGTTACGTTTCTGGGGGGGAGACCCAGTACTTC. Translated, it gives CASSYVSGGETQYF.

This chain connects TRBV28 to TRBJ2-3; D is possibly TRBD1 (5 bases). Germline lookup yields CDR1 MDHEN and CDR2 SYDVKM. This CDR3 is 17 amino acids long. V lost 8 bases and J 6 bases, leaving 27 bases between the germline ends. The CDR3 nucleotides read TGTGCCAGCCCGCCCCGCCATGACAGCCGTTATTGGGATACGCAGTATTTT. As protein: CASPPRHDSRYWDTQYF.

The chain employs TRBV9 and TRBJ2-3; 12 nucleotides agree with TRBD2. Trimming cost V 4 bases and J 5 bases; bases outside gene matches: 8. CDR3 length: 16 residues. The germline gives CDR1 SGDLS, CDR2 YYNGEE. CDR3 nucleotide sequence: TGTGCCAGCAGCCCACCGGGACTAGCGGGTCTAGATACGCAGTATTTT. It codes for CASSPPGLAGLDTQYF.

The CDR3 sequence is CASSPAGELFF. CDR3 DNA: TGTGCCAGTAGTCCTGCCGGGGAGCTGTTTTTT. The chain employs TRBV19 and TRBJ2-2; unclear D gene. This CDR3 comprises 11 residues. V shed 5 bases and J shed 6 bases, with 4 bases lying between them. CDR1 is LNHDA, CDR2 SQIVND, per germline (reference sequence).

This clone is a singleton in its sample. V is TRBV5-4 and J is TRBJ2-2; TRBD2 agrees at 7 bases. J gave up 6 bases and V 2 bases, and 4 bases lay outside the gene matches. The CDR3 consists of 14 residues. Germline CDR1 SGHNT, CDR2 YYREEE (reference sequence). CDR3 sequence reads: CASSLQRGAGELFF. The CDR3 bases are TGTGCCAGCAGCTTACAGCGGGGAGCCGGGGAGCTGTTTTTT.

The genes are TRBV2 and TRBJ1-1; tentatively, D is TRBD1 (5 bases). The CDR3 is made up of 11 amino acids. V gave up 7 bases and J gave up 10 bases, with 13 bases separating them. Germline CDR1 and CDR2: SNHLY and FYNNEI. The CDR3 coding sequence is TGTGCCAGCAAAGGGGAGGCAGGAGCTTTCTTT. It translates to CASKGEAGAFF.

The J gene is TRBJ1-3, the V gene TRBV19; D possibly corresponds to TRBD1 (6 bases). The V end was cut by 8 bases, the J end by 2 bases, with 13 bases between. Germline CDR1 and CDR2: LNHDA and SQIVND (reference sequence). The CDR3 is 14 amino acids. CDR3 sequence reads: CASRGQKPGNTIYF. The CDR3 region has the DNA TGTGCCAGTCGAGGACAGAAACCTGGAAACACCATATATTTT.

The gene calls are TRBV27 and TRBJ1-5; the match to TRBD1 covers 7 bases. The V and J ends lost 6 bases and 4 bases, in that order; junction bases with no gene match: 12. This CDR3 contains 16 residues. Germline CDR1 and CDR2: MNHEY and SMNVEV (reference sequence). The CDR3 region has the DNA TGTGCCAGCAGAGCCAATCCCGGGACAGCAAATCAGCCCCAGCATTTT. Translated, it gives CASRANPGTANQPQHF.

The chain is built from TRBV4-1 and TRBJ1-5; no clear D. V was clipped by 0 bases and J by 3 bases, with 12 bases between them. Germline V gene lookup returns CDR1 MGHRA and CDR2 YSYEKL. CDR3 length: 16 amino acids. The CDR3 is CASSQEGGQFNQPQHF. The CDR3 nucleotides are TGCGCCAGCAGCCAAGAGGGTGGGCAGTTCAATCAGCCCCAGCATTTT.

This chain joins TRBV3-1 (or the pseudogene TRBV3-2) and TRBJ2-7; D call uncertain. Germline V gene data show CDR1 as LGHDT and CDR2 as YNNKEL (reference sequence). The CDR3 contains 16 residues. Trimming pared 0 bases from V and 2 bases from J, leaving 14 bases between. The CDR3 spells CASSQDFPVTTYEQYF. CDR3 bases: TGTGCCAGCAGCCAAGATTTTCCAGTTACGACCTACGAGCAGTACTTC.

This sequence joins TRBV4-2 and TRBJ2-5; no clear D gene. The CDR3 contains 12 residues. Germline V gene lookup returns CDR1 LGHNA and CDR2 YNFKEQ. V gave up 5 bases and J gave up 5 bases, with 9 bases separating them. CDR3 in DNA: TGTGCCAGCAGCTTTCTAGGTGAGACCCAGTACTTC. Its translation is CASSFLGETQYF.

V and J are TRBV5-5 and TRBJ2-5; perhaps TRBD1 as D (6 bases). Germline V gene lookup returns CDR1 SGHKS and CDR2 YYEKEE (reference sequence). This CDR3 region has 16 residues. Trimming removed 0 bases at V and 4 bases at J, with 16 bases between. CDR3: CASSLGDTQRGETQYF. The DNA for the CDR3 is TGTGCCAGCAGCTTGGGGGACACCCAAAGAGGAGAGACCCAGTACTTC. Based on the CDR3 plus reference TRBV5-5 and TRBJ2-5, the full variable domain is DAGVTQSPTHLIKTRGQQVTLRCSPISGHKSVSWYQQVLGQGPQFIFQYYEKEERGRGNFPDRFSARQFPNYSSELNVNALLLGDSALYLCASSLGDTQRGETQYFGPGTRLLVL.

The rearrangement uses TRBV5-1 and TRBJ2-5; 7 bases are shared with TRBD2. Germline CDR1 SGHRS, CDR2 YFSETQ. The CDR3 is 16 amino acids. V was clipped by 6 bases and J by 8 bases; unmatched bases: 19. DNA for the CDR3: TGCGCCAGCACCACCGGTATTGGGGGTCGGGGGGAAACCCAGTACTTC. Translating gives CASTTGIGGRGETQYF.

This CDR3 reads CASSHFGSYNSPLHF. The CDR3 bases are TGCGCCAGCAGCCATTTCGGCTCCTATAATTCACCCCTCCACTTT. The gene calls are TRBV4-1 and TRBJ1-6; D unresolved. V lost 3 bases to trimming and J lost 0 bases, with 6 bases between them. Germline CDR1 and CDR2: MGHRA and YSYEKL. The CDR3 extends over 15 amino acids.

V is TRBV3-1 (or the pseudogene TRBV3-2) and J is TRBJ1-1, with D hard to call. Germline assignment: CDR1 LGHDT and CDR2 YNNKEL (reference sequence). With 2 bases removed from V and 7 bases from J, the gap between germline ends came to 8 bases. The CDR3 spans 12 residues. The CDR3 here is CASSQTAGEAFF. The CDR3 DNA is TGTGCCAGCAGCCAAACTGCAGGTGAAGCTTTCTTT.

The rearrangement uses TRBV4-1 and TRBJ1-1; possible D gene TRBD1, 6 bases. CDR3 length: 15 amino acids. Germline V gene lookup returns CDR1 MGHRA and CDR2 YSYEKL. Trimming removed 0 bases at V and 4 bases at J, with 12 bases between. CDR3 amino acids: CASSQETRQATEAFF. CDR3 DNA sequence: TGCGCCAGCAGCCAAGAGACTCGACAGGCCACTGAAGCTTTCTTT.